These 14 T cell receptor beta chains were sequenced from one sample in a study of PD-1 blockade in classical Hodgkin lymphoma (dated by TCRdb to 2018 to 2021). The time point tag for this specimen amounts to: cycle 1 day 1 (C1D1), immediately before nivolumab initiation. Every trial patient had relapsed after autologous stem cell transplantation, and cohorts A, B and C differed in prior brentuximab vedotin exposure. Libraries were prepared through the immunoSEQ multiplex PCR assay. TCRdb mirrors the immuneACCESS table, restricted to in-frame sequences. Some clones are absent from its copies; in checked studies, under half trace to an unresolved V gene, and the reason for the others is unknown. In all, the sample holds roughly 97,000 clones, and over 80% of those were seen once. The ten largest clones represent more than 10% of the sample. The sequences come from peripheral blood mononuclear cells (PBMCs), collected at baseline. The receptor set was obtained from a human donor with classical Hodgkin lymphoma.

J is TRBJ2-7 and V is TRBV10-3, with a possible D match to TRBD2 (6 bases). The V end lost 7 bases, the J end lost 0 bases, and 16 bases lay between the germline ends. From germline, CDR1 is ENHRY and CDR2 SYGVKD. The CDR3 extends over 15 amino acids. The CDR3 loop is CAITSGETGSYEQYF. CDR3 coding DNA: TGTGCCATCACCTCGGGGGAAACGGGCTCCTACGAGCAGTACTTC.

A single count supports this clone. The rearrangement uses TRBV7-8 and TRBJ2-5; 9 nucleotides line up with TRBD1. Trimming at V came to 0 bases and at J to 4 bases, leaving 6 bases not matched to a gene. Germline CDR1 and CDR2: SGHVS and FQNEAQ. This CDR3 is built from 16 residues. The CDR3 DNA is TGTGCCAGCAGCTTAGCGTGGGCGACAGGGGGAGAGACCCAGTACTTC. Its translation: CASSLAWATGGETQYF.

V and J are TRBV5-4 and TRBJ2-2; D ambiguous. The CDR3 is 16 amino acids. Germline CDR1 and CDR2: SGHNT and YYREEE (reference sequence). V lost 0 bases and J lost 0, with 9 bases in between. CDR3: CASSLDPTANTGELFF. The CDR3 DNA is TGTGCCAGCAGCTTGGATCCCACAGCGAACACCGGGGAGCTGTTTTTT.

The V gene is TRBV7-6, the J gene TRBJ2-4, with D possibly being TRBD2 (6 bases). CDR3 length: 11 residues. V dropped 11 bases and J dropped 6 bases, with 11 bases sitting between them. Germline assignment: CDR1 SGHVS and CDR2 FNYEAQ. The chain's CDR3 is CALVGLNIQYF. CDR3 nucleotide sequence: TGTGCCCTAGTGGGACTAAACATTCAGTACTTC.

V gene TRBV9 combines with J gene TRBJ1-5; TRBD1 matches at 9 bases. V shed 3 bases, J shed 3 bases, and the junction held 7 bases outside the gene matches. The germline gives CDR1 SGDLS, CDR2 YYNGEE. The CDR3 totals 16 residues. In DNA form, the CDR3 reads TGTGCCAGCAGCGGAGGACAGGGGAACTTCAATCAGCCCCAGCATTTT. Translation gives CASSGGQGNFNQPQHF.

V is TRBV19 and J is TRBJ1-3; D unclear. CDR1 is LNHDA, CDR2 SQIVND, per germline (reference sequence). V was pared by 2 bases and J by 1 base, with 0 bases between. The CDR3 has 12 amino acids. The CDR3, as DNA: TGTGCCAGTAGTATATCTGGAAACACCATATATTTT. Protein product: CASSISGNTIYF.

The chain is built from TRBV7-2 and TRBJ2-3, with D perhaps TRBD2 (5 bases). CDR3 length: 15 residues. CDR1 SGHTA and CDR2 FQGNSA come from the germline V gene. The ends were cut back, 1 base at V and 1 base at J, with 9 bases in the middle. This CDR3 reads CASSLGGRGTDTQYF. The CDR3 coding sequence is TGTGCCAGCAGCTTAGGCGGGCGGGGCACAGATACGCAGTATTTT.

This clone showed up just once. The rearrangement joins TRBV15 to TRBJ2-2; possibly TRBD1 or TRBD2 for D (5 bases each). The CDR3 contains 15 residues. Between the trimmed V and J ends, which lost 1 base and 6 bases, there was a span of 12 bases. The germline CDR1 and CDR2 sequences are LNHNV and YYDKDF (reference sequence). CDR3: CATSRGGMGPGELFF. The CDR3 region has the DNA TGTGCCACCAGCAGAGGGGGGATGGGGCCCGGGGAGCTGTTTTTT.

This clone appeared a few times. The chain is built from TRBV6-1 and TRBJ2-7, with D perhaps matching TRBD2 (5 bases). CDR1 MNHNS and CDR2 SASEGT come from the germline V gene. Trimming stripped 4 bases from V and 2 bases from J, with 12 bases between. The CDR3 has 14 residues. The CDR3 protein is CASSVLAEAYEQYF. The CDR3, as DNA: TGTGCCAGCAGTGTTCTGGCGGAGGCCTACGAGCAGTACTTC.

In nucleotides, the CDR3 is TGCGCCAGCAGTTCTCAGACTAGCAGCTACGAGCAGTACTTC. Amino acids: CASSSQTSSYEQYF. The rearrangement links TRBV5-1 to TRBJ2-7, with 7 bases matching TRBD2. Germline CDR1 SGHRS, CDR2 YFSETQ. CDR3 length: 14 amino acids. V trimming: 5 bases; J trimming: 3 bases; junction bases outside the gene matches: 8.

This chain joins TRBV6-5 and TRBJ2-7; D gene uncertain. V lost 2 bases and J 7 bases, leaving 12 bases between the germline ends. The germline CDR1 and CDR2 sequences are MNHEY and SVGAGI. This CDR3 is 13 amino acids long. The CDR3 DNA sequence: TGTGCCAGCAGTTACGGTTCCGGCCGGGAGCAGTACTTC. It encodes CASSYGSGREQYF.

The chain joins TRBV5-1 to TRBJ2-3; D is possibly TRBD2 (5 bases). The CDR3 is 21 amino acids. Trimming stripped 4 bases from V and 0 bases from J, with 30 bases between. The germline V gene has CDR1 SGHRS and CDR2 YFSETQ. CDR3 loop: CASSGYGIKAEKGSSTDTQYF. For the CDR3, the DNA is TGCGCCAGCAGCGGGTACGGGATAAAAGCGGAAAAAGGTTCTAGCACAGATACGCAGTATTTT.

This chain uses TRBV5-4 with TRBJ2-2, with a tentative D call TRBD2 (5 bases). Looked up from germline, CDR1 is SGHNT and CDR2 is YYREEE (reference sequence). Deletions cut 4 bases from V and 7 bases from J, with 14 bases between. This CDR3 is built from 14 residues. CDR3 sequence reads: CASSLLEPGGELFF. CDR3 nucleotide sequence: TGTGCCAGCAGCCTACTAGAACCTGGCGGGGAGCTGTTTTTT.

The chain carries TRBV5-1 and TRBJ1-2; tentative D call: TRBD1 (5 bases). The CDR3 length is 13 residues. Germline CDR1 is SGHRS and CDR2 is YFSETQ. V gave up 3 bases and J gave up 4 bases, with 10 bases separating them. This CDR3 reads CASSSSDSYGYTF. The CDR3 nucleotides are TGCGCCAGCAGCTCCTCAGACAGCTATGGCTACACCTTC.